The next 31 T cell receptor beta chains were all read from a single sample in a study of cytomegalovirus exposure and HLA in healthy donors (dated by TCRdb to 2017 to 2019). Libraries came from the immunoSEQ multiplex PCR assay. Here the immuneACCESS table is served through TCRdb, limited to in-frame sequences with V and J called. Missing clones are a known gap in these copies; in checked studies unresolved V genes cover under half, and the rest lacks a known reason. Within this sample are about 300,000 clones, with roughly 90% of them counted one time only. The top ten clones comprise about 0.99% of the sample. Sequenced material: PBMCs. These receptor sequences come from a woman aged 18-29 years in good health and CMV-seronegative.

The CDR3 spells CASETGGSGQPQHF. CDR3 in DNA: TGTGCCAGTGAAACAGGGGGCTCTGGTCAGCCCCAGCATTTT. This chain uses TRBV28 with TRBJ1-5; 9 positions agree with TRBD1. The CDR3 runs to 14 residues. Germline V lookup: CDR1 MDHEN, CDR2 SYDVKM. V dropped 9 bases and J dropped 6; count of bases not matched to a gene: 9.

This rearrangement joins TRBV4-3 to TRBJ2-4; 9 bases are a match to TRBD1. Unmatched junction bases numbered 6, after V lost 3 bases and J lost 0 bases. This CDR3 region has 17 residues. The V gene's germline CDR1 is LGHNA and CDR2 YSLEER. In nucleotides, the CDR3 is TGCGCCAGCAGCCACTGGACAGGGGACATAGCCAAAAACATTCAGTACTTC. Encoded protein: CASSHWTGDIAKNIQYF.

In DNA form, the CDR3 reads TGCGCCAGCAGCCAGGCCAGACTAGCGGGAGCGTTGGCAGATACGCAGTATTTT. Translation: CASSQARLAGALADTQYF. The rearrangement links TRBV4-3 to TRBJ2-3; 12 positions match TRBD2. Germline V lookup: CDR1 LGHNA, CDR2 YSLEER. This CDR3 has 18 residues. Trimming cost V 3 bases and J 4 bases; bases outside gene matches: 11.

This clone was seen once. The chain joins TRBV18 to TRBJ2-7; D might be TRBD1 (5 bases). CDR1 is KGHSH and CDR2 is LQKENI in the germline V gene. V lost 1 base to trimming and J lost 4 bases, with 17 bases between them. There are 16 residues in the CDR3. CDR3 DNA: TGTGCCAGCTCACCACAAAGACAGAAACCCCTTTACGAGCAGTACTTC. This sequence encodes CASSPQRQKPLYEQYF.

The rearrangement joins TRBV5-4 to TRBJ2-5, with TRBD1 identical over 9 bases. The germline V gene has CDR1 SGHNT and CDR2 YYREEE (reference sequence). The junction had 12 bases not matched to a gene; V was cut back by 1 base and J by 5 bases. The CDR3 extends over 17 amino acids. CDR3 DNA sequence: TGTGCCAGCAGCTTGTACGCGACAGGGGGGCTCTCTGAGACCCAGTACTTC. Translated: CASSLYATGGLSETQYF.

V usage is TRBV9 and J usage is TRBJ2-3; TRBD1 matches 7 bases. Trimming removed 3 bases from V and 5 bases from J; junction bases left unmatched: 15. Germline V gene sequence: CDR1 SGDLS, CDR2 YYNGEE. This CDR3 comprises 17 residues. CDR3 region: CASSASQGVSVIDTQYF. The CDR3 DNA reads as TGTGCCAGCAGCGCCTCCCAGGGGGTTTCGGTTATAGATACGCAGTATTTT.

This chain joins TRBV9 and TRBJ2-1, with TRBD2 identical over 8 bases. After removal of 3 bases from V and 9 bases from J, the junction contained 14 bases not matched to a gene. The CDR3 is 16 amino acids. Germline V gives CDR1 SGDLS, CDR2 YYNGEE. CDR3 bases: TGTGCCAGCAGCGCCGGCGGACTAGCAGGCTTTTTTGAGCAGTTCTTC. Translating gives CASSAGGLAGFFEQFF.

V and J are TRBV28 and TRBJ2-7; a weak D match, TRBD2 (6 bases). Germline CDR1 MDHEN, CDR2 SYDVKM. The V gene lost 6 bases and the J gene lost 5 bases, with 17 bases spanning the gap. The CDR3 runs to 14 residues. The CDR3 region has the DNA TGTGCCAGCAGCCTATTACGCGGGGACCACGAGCAGTACTTC. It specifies CASSLLRGDHEQYF.

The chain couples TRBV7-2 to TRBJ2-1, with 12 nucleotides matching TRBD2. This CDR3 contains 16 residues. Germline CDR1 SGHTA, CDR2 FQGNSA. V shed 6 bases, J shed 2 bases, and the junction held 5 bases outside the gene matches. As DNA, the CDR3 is TGTGCCAGCAGAACGGGACTAGCGGGTGCCTACAATGAGCAGTTCTTC. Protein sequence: CASRTGLAGAYNEQFF. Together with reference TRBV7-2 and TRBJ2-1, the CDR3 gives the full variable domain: GAGVSQSPSNKVTEKGKDVELRCDPISGHTALYWYRQSLGQGLEFLIYFQGNSAPDKSGLPSDRFSAERTGGSVSTLTIQRTQQEDSAVYLCASRTGLAGAYNEQFFGPGTRLTVL.

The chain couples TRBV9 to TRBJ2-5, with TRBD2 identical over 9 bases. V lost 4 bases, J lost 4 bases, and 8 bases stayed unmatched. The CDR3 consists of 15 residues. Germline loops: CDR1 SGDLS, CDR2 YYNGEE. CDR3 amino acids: CASSPEGLAGETQYF. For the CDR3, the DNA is TGTGCCAGCAGCCCGGAGGGACTAGCAGGAGAGACCCAGTACTTC.

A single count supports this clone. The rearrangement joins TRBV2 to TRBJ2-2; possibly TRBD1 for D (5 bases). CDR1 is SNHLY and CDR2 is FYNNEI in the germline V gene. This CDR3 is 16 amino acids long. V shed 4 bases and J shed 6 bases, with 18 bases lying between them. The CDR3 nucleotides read TGTGCCAGCAGTGGGGAACAGGTCTCGGTGTCCGGGGAGCTGTTTTTT. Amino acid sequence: CASSGEQVSVSGELFF.

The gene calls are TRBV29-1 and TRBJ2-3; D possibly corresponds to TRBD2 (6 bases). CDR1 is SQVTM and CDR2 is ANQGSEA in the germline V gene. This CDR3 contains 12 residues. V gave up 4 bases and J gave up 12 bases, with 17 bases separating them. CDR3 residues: CSVAPPGTAQYF. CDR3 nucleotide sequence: TGCAGCGTTGCCCCCCCCGGGACTGCCCAGTATTTT.

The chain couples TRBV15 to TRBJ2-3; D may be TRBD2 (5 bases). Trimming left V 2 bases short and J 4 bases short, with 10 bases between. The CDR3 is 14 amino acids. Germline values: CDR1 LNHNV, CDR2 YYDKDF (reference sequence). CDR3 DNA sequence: TGTGCCACCAGCAGACTAGAGGACTCAGATACGCAGTATTTT. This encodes CATSRLEDSDTQYF.

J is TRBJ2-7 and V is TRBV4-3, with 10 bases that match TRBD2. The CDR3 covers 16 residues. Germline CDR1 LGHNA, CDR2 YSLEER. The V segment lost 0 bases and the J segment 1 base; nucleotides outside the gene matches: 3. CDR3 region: CASSQEPAGGSYEQYF. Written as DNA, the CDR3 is TGCGCCAGCAGCCAAGAGCCAGCGGGAGGGTCCTACGAGCAGTACTTC.

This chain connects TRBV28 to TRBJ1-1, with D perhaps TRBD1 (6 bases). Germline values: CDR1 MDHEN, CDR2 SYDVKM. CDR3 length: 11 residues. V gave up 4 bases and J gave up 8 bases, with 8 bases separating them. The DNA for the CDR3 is TGTGCCAGCAGTTCAGACAGGGAAGCTTTCTTT. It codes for CASSSDREAFF.

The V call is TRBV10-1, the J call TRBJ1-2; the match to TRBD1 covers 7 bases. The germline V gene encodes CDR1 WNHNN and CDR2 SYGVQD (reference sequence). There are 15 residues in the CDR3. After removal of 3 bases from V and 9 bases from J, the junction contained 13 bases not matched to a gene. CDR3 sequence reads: CASSEYIGQEARYTF. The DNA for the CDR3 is TGCGCCAGCAGTGAATACATTGGACAGGAGGCGCGCTACACCTTC.

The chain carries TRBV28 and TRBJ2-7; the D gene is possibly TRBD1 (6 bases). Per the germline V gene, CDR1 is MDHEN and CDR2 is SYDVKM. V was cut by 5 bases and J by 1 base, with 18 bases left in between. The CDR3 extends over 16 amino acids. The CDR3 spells CASSPPAGQGSYEQYF. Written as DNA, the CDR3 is TGTGCCAGCAGTCCCCCGGCAGGGCAGGGGTCCTACGAGCAGTACTTC.

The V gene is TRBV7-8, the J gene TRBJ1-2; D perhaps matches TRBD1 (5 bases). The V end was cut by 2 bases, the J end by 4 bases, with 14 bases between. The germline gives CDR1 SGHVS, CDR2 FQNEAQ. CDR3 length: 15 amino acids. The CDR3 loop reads CASSLYGIDSYGYTF. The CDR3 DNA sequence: TGTGCCAGCAGCTTATATGGGATTGACAGCTATGGCTACACCTTC.

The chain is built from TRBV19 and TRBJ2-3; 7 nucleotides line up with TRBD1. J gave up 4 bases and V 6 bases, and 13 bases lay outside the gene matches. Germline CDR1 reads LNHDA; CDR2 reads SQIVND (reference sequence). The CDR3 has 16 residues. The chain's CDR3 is CASRDGEDRAADTQYF. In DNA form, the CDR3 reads TGTGCCAGTAGAGATGGGGAAGACAGGGCGGCAGATACGCAGTATTTT.

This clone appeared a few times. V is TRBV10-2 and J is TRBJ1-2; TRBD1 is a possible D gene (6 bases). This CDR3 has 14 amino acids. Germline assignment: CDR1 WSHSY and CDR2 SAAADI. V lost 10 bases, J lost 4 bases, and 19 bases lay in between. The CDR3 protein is CATQTGQKTYGYTF. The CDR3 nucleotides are TGCGCCACCCAGACAGGACAAAAAACCTATGGCTACACCTTC.

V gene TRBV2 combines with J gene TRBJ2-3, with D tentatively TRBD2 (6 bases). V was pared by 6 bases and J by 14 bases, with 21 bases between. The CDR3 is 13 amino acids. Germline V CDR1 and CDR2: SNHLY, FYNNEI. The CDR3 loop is CASSFDSGGSGYF. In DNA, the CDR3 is TGTGCCAGCAGCTTCGATAGCGGAGGGAGTGGGTATTTT.

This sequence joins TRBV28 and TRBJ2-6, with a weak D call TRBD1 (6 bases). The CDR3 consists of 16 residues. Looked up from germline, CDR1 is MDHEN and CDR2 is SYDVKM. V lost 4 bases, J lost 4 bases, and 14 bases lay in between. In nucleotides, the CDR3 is TGTGCCAGCAGTTCGCCTAGGGGGTCCGGGGCCAACGTCCTGACTTTC. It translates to CASSSPRGSGANVLTF.

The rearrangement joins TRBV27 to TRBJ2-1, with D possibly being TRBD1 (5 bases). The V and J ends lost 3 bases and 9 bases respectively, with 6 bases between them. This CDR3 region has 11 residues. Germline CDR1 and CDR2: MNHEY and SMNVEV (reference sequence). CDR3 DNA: TGTGCCAGCAGTTTTGGGGCTGAGCAGTTCTTC. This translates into CASSFGAEQFF.

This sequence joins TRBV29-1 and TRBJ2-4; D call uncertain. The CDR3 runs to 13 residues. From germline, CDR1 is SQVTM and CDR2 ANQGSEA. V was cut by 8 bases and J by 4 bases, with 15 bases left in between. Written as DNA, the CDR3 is TGCAGCTGGGCCGCAGCTAAAAAAAACATTCAGTACTTC. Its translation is CSWAAAKKNIQYF.

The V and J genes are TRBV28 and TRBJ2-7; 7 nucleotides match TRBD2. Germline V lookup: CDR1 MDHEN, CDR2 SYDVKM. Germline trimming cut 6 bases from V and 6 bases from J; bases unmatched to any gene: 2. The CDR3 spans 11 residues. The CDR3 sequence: CASRGTIEQYF. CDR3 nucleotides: TGTGCCAGCAGAGGGACTATCGAGCAGTACTTC.

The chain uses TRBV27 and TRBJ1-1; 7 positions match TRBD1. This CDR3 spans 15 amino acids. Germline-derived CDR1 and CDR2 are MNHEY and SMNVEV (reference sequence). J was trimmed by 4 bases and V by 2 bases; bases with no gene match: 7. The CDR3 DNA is TGTGCCAGCAGTTTACTTGGACAGGTAGTCACTGAAGCTTTCTTT. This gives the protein CASSLLGQVVTEAFF.

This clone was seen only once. For the CDR3, the DNA is TGTGCCTGGAGTGTCTCTAGCGGGACCTACAATGAGCAGTTCTTC. Residues: CAWSVSSGTYNEQFF. The chain couples TRBV30 to TRBJ2-1; 9 positions agree with TRBD2. The CDR3 runs 15 residues. V lost 0 bases to trimming and J lost 2 bases; unmatched junction nucleotides: 2. CDR1 is GTSNPN and CDR2 is SVGIG in the germline V gene (reference sequence).

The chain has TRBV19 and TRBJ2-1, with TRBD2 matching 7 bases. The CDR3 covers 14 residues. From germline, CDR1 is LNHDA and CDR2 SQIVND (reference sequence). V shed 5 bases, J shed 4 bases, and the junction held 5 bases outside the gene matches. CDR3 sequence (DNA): TGTGCCAGTAGTGGAGCGGGATTTTACAATGAGCAGTTCTTC. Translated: CASSGAGFYNEQFF.

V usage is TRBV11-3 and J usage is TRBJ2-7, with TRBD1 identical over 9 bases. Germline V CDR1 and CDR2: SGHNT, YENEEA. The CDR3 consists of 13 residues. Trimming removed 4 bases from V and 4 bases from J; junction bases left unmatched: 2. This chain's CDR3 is CASSSGQGYEQYF. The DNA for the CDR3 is TGTGCCAGCAGCTCCGGACAGGGGTACGAGCAGTACTTC.

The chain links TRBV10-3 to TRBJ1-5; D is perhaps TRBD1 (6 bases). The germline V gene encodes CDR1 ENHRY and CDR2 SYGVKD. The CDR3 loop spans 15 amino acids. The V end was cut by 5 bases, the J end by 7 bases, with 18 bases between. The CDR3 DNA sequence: TGTGCCATCAGTAACACGGGGGGCCCTGGGCAGCCCCAGCATTTT. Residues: CAISNTGGPGQPQHF.

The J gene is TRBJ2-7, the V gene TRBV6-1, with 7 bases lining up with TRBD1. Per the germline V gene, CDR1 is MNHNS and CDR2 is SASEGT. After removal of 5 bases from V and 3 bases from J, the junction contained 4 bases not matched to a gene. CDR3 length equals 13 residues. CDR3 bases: TGTGCCAGCAGTATGACAGGGATCTACGAGCAGTACTTC. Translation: CASSMTGIYEQYF.